This is a list of T cell receptor beta chains from one sample in a study of shared clonotypes between healthy human individuals. Assay: immunoSEQ multiplex PCR; the TCRdb copy retains only in-frame clones and omits some. This repertoire shows more than 450,000 clones, 70% to 80% found once; its top ten account for 10% to 15%. Sequencing was performed on PBMCs. These receptors came from a woman aged 40 to 50 in good health. Some clones in this sample may be carry-over from other donors' samples. The CDR3 runs from the conserved cysteine through the conserved F or W. Each record gives: V gene, J gene, D gene, clone size, CDR3 protein, CDR3 DNA. A D gene is named only where the DNA matches it firmly. A row's size may be missing; if present it is once, few, many or a size class.

v_call: TRBV28
j_call: TRBJ2-6
d_call: -
clone_size: -
cdr3_aa: CASGRGAGSGANVLTF
cdr3_nt: TGTGCCAGCGGGCGGGGAGCAGGTTCTGGGGCCAACGTCCTGACTTTC

v_call: TRBV5-1
j_call: TRBJ2-6
d_call: -
clone_size: -
cdr3_aa: CASSLAGFPGANVLTF
cdr3_nt: TGCGCCAGCAGCTTGGCGGGGTTCCCTGGGGCCAACGTCCTGACTTTC

v_call: TRBV10-2
j_call: TRBJ2-2
d_call: TRBD2
clone_size: -
cdr3_aa: CASRGLAVNTGELFF
cdr3_nt: TGCGCCAGCAGAGGCCTAGCGGTAAACACCGGGGAGCTGTTTTTT

v_call: TRBV4-1
j_call: TRBJ2-3
d_call: TRBD2
clone_size: -
cdr3_aa: CASSQAPTGRTSGDTQYF
cdr3_nt: TGCGCCAGCAGCCAAGCCCCGACCGGGAGGACTTCTGGAGATACGCAGTATTTT

v_call: TRBV2
j_call: TRBJ2-3
d_call: -
clone_size: -
cdr3_aa: CASRNRRGTDTQYF
cdr3_nt: TGTGCCAGCAGGAACCGGAGGGGCACAGATACGCAGTATTTT

v_call: TRBV2
j_call: TRBJ2-3
d_call: -
clone_size: -
cdr3_aa: CASSLRGTDTQYF
cdr3_nt: TGTGCCAGCAGTTTGAGGGGCACAGATACGCAGTATTTT

v_call: TRBV5-1
j_call: TRBJ2-7
d_call: TRBD1
clone_size: -
cdr3_aa: CASSPTGQGDREQYF
cdr3_nt: TGCGCCAGCAGCCCCACGGGACAGGGGGACCGCGAGCAGTACTTC

v_call: TRBV19
j_call: TRBJ2-4
d_call: -
clone_size: -
cdr3_aa: CASLEMPQNIQYF
cdr3_nt: TGTGCCAGTCTTGAGATGCCTCAAAACATTCAGTACTTC

v_call: TRBV15
j_call: TRBJ2-1
d_call: -
clone_size: -
cdr3_aa: CATSRDPEGGRNEQFF
cdr3_nt: TGTGCCACCAGCAGAGATCCGGAAGGGGGACGGAATGAGCAGTTCTTC

v_call: TRBV9
j_call: TRBJ2-3
d_call: TRBD1
clone_size: -
cdr3_aa: CASSVASGQGITDTQYF
cdr3_nt: TGTGCCAGCAGCGTAGCCTCTGGACAGGGGATCACAGATACGCAGTATTTT

v_call: TRBV5-1
j_call: TRBJ2-5
d_call: TRBD1
clone_size: -
cdr3_aa: CASSQQGAGETQYF
cdr3_nt: TGCGCCAGCAGCCAACAGGGGGCGGGAGAGACCCAGTACTTC

v_call: TRBV7-9
j_call: TRBJ1-5
d_call: TRBD1
clone_size: once
cdr3_aa: CASSPTGSQNQPQHF
cdr3_nt: TGTGCCAGCAGCCCGACAGGGTCCCAGAATCAGCCCCAGCATTTT

v_call: TRBV25-1
j_call: TRBJ2-3
d_call: -
clone_size: -
cdr3_aa: CASSGGGLSLDTQYF
cdr3_nt: TGTGCCAGCAGCGGCGGGGGCCTAAGTCTTGATACGCAGTATTTT

v_call: TRBV10-3
j_call: TRBJ2-7
d_call: TRBD2
clone_size: -
cdr3_aa: CAGGGGPSGEQYF
cdr3_nt: TGTGCCGGGGGGGGAGGGCCCTCAGGCGAGCAGTACTTC

v_call: TRBV7-6
j_call: TRBJ1-2
d_call: -
clone_size: -
cdr3_aa: CASSFGGNYGYTF
cdr3_nt: TGTGCCAGCAGCTTCGGGGGAAACTATGGCTACACCTTC

v_call: TRBV6-1
j_call: TRBJ1-1
d_call: -
clone_size: -
cdr3_aa: CASSEAGRVTEAFF
cdr3_nt: TGTGCCAGCAGTGAAGCAGGCAGGGTGACTGAAGCTTTCTTT

v_call: TRBV30
j_call: TRBJ1-1
d_call: -
clone_size: -
cdr3_aa: CAWRGGLASDTEAFF
cdr3_nt: TGTGCCTGGAGGGGGGGACTAGCGTCCGACACTGAAGCTTTCTTT

v_call: TRBV4-1
j_call: TRBJ2-7
d_call: TRBD2
clone_size: few
cdr3_aa: CASSPLAGGHYEQYF
cdr3_nt: TGCGCCAGCAGCCCATTAGCGGGAGGGCACTACGAGCAGTACTTC

v_call: TRBV19
j_call: TRBJ2-1
d_call: TRBD2
clone_size: -
cdr3_aa: CASSMGLSDNEQFF
cdr3_nt: TGTGCCAGTAGTATGGGACTATCGGACAATGAGCAGTTCTTC

v_call: TRBV28
j_call: TRBJ2-1
d_call: -
clone_size: -
cdr3_aa: CASSFRPPEGNEQFF
cdr3_nt: TGTGCCAGCAGTTTTAGACCACCGGAGGGGAATGAGCAGTTCTTC

v_call: TRBV4-2
j_call: TRBJ2-1
d_call: TRBD2
clone_size: -
cdr3_aa: CASSRGLAGVYNEQFF
cdr3_nt: TGTGCCAGCAGCCGAGGACTAGCGGGAGTCTACAATGAGCAGTTCTTC

v_call: TRBV7-9
j_call: TRBJ1-2
d_call: -
clone_size: -
cdr3_aa: CASSRQRYYTF
cdr3_nt: TGTGCCAGCAGCCGGCAGAGATACTACACCTTC

v_call: TRBV10-1
j_call: TRBJ2-1
d_call: TRBD1
clone_size: -
cdr3_aa: CASSDGQGAYNEQFF
cdr3_nt: TGCGCCAGCAGTGATGGACAGGGTGCTTACAATGAGCAGTTCTTC

v_call: TRBV28
j_call: TRBJ1-5
d_call: -
clone_size: once
cdr3_aa: CASSLWQSDQPQHF
cdr3_nt: TGTGCCAGCAGTTTATGGCAGTCCGATCAGCCCCAGCATTTT

v_call: TRBV28
j_call: TRBJ1-2
d_call: -
clone_size: -
cdr3_aa: CASSFLGYGYTF
cdr3_nt: TGTGCCAGCAGTTTCTTAGGGTATGGCTACACCTTC

v_call: TRBV9
j_call: TRBJ2-3
d_call: -
clone_size: -
cdr3_aa: CASSVRQETNTDTQYF
cdr3_nt: TGTGCCAGCAGCGTTCGACAGGAAACGAACACAGATACGCAGTATTTT

v_call: TRBV11-2
j_call: TRBJ1-1
d_call: -
clone_size: -
cdr3_aa: CASSPLTAGKYTEAFF
cdr3_nt: TGTGCCAGCAGCCCCCTCACTGCAGGAAAGTACACTGAAGCTTTCTTT

v_call: TRBV7-8
j_call: TRBJ1-1
d_call: TRBD1
clone_size: -
cdr3_aa: CASSPPRGANTEAFF
cdr3_nt: TGTGCCAGCAGCCCACCCAGGGGGGCGAACACTGAAGCTTTCTTT

v_call: TRBV7-3
j_call: TRBJ2-5
d_call: TRBD2
clone_size: -
cdr3_aa: CASSDRRGGQETQYF
cdr3_nt: TGTGCCAGCAGCGACCGCCGGGGGGGCCAAGAGACCCAGTACTTC

v_call: TRBV4-1
j_call: TRBJ2-7
d_call: TRBD1
clone_size: -
cdr3_aa: CASSQRRLGQGADEQYF
cdr3_nt: TGCGCCAGCAGCCAAAGGCGTCTCGGACAGGGGGCTGACGAGCAGTACTTC

v_call: TRBV7-2
j_call: TRBJ2-5
d_call: TRBD1
clone_size: -
cdr3_aa: CASSQGAREQYF
cdr3_nt: TGTGCCAGCAGCCAGGGGGCGCGTGAGCAGTACTTC

v_call: TRBV6-1
j_call: TRBJ1-4
d_call: -
clone_size: -
cdr3_aa: CASSERPGMGNEKLFF
cdr3_nt: TGTGCCAGCAGTGAACGGCCCGGGATGGGTAATGAAAAACTGTTTTTT

v_call: TRBV7-9
j_call: TRBJ1-5
d_call: -
clone_size: -
cdr3_aa: CASSLEGRVWSNQPQHF
cdr3_nt: TGTGCCAGCAGCTTAGAGGGTAGGGTTTGGAGCAATCAGCCCCAGCATTTT

v_call: TRBV7-8
j_call: TRBJ2-1
d_call: TRBD2
clone_size: -
cdr3_aa: CASSLGTSGRDSSYNEQFF
cdr3_nt: TGTGCCAGCAGCCTAGGGACTAGCGGGAGGGATAGCTCCTACAATGAGCAGTTCTTC

v_call: TRBV7-3
j_call: TRBJ1-2
d_call: -
clone_size: -
cdr3_aa: CASSLSGAGSGYTF
cdr3_nt: TGTGCCAGCAGCTTATCCGGGGCGGGGAGTGGCTACACCTTC

v_call: TRBV19
j_call: TRBJ2-5
d_call: TRBD2
clone_size: -
cdr3_aa: CASSMVAGGGETQYF
cdr3_nt: TGTGCCAGTAGTATGGTAGCGGGAGGAGGGGAGACCCAGTACTTC

v_call: TRBV5-4
j_call: TRBJ2-3
d_call: TRBD1
clone_size: -
cdr3_aa: CASSLGGRDADTQYF
cdr3_nt: TGTGCCAGCAGCCTAGGGGGCAGGGACGCAGATACGCAGTATTTT

v_call: TRBV5-1
j_call: TRBJ2-1
d_call: TRBD1
clone_size: -
cdr3_aa: CASSWGDRVYNEQFF
cdr3_nt: TGCGCCAGCAGCTGGGGGGACAGGGTCTACAATGAGCAGTTCTTC

v_call: TRBV7-9
j_call: TRBJ2-2
d_call: -
clone_size: many
cdr3_aa: CASSQDHGSTGELFF
cdr3_nt: TGTGCCAGCAGCCAAGATCACGGGAGTACCGGGGAGCTGTTTTTT

v_call: TRBV29-1
j_call: TRBJ1-5
d_call: -
clone_size: -
cdr3_aa: CSVGEHSNQPQHF
cdr3_nt: TGCAGCGTTGGGGAGCATAGCAATCAGCCCCAGCATTTT

v_call: TRBV7-9
j_call: TRBJ1-5
d_call: -
clone_size: -
cdr3_aa: CASSDDRSNQPQHF
cdr3_nt: TGTGCCAGCAGCGATGACAGAAGCAATCAGCCCCAGCATTTT